The rows below give T cell receptor beta chains drawn from one sample of a study of cytomegalovirus exposure and HLA in healthy donors. Profiled with immunoSEQ multiplex PCR; TCRdb holds only in-frame clones, not every one. The sample includes roughly 150,000 clones, roughly 82% of them seen just once. The specimen sequenced was PBMCs. These receptors all come from a woman between 45 and 60 years old in good health and CMV-seropositive. CDR3s include the opening cysteine and the closing phenylalanine or tryptophan. A D gene is named only where the DNA matches it firmly. Rows may omit the clone size; those that give it use once, few, many or a size class.

TRBJ2-3 TRBD2 TRBV7-9 13 - CASSQGGTDTQYF TGTGCCAGCAGCCAGGGAGGGACAGATACGCAGTATTTT
TRBJ1-1 - TRBV15 15 - CATSREGRKNTEAFF TGTGCCACCAGCAGAGAGGGGCGGAAGAACACTGAAGCTTTCTTT
TRBJ2-1 TRBD2 TRBV2 16 few CASSTDRGGRRNEQFF TGTGCCAGCAGTACCGACCGGGGGGGCAGAAGAAATGAGCAGTTCTTC
TRBJ1-2 - TRBV7-2 16 - CASSLARPGTPYGYTF TGTGCCAGCAGCTTAGCGAGACCCGGGACACCGTATGGCTACACCTTC
TRBJ2-3 TRBD2 TRBV5-5 19 - CASSLVRLAGAASTDTQYF TGTGCCAGCAGCTTGGTTCGTCTAGCGGGGGCTGCTAGCACAGATACGCAGTATTTT
TRBJ2-1 TRBD2 TRBV30 14 few CACSPGTSYNEQFF TGTGCCTGCTCTCCCGGGACTAGTTACAATGAGCAGTTCTTC
TRBJ2-1 TRBD2 TRBV7-9 13 - CASSHPGGDEQFF TGTGCCAGCAGCCACCCGGGGGGGGATGAGCAGTTCTTC
TRBJ2-1 TRBD2 TRBV19 15 - CASTLGGGGYNEQFF TGTGCCAGTACGTTGGGGGGGGGAGGATACAATGAGCAGTTCTTC
TRBJ2-7 TRBD2 TRBV7-9 17 - CASSLGTSGGNTYEQYF TGTGCCAGCAGCTTAGGGACTAGCGGGGGGAACACCTACGAGCAGTACTTC
TRBJ2-1 TRBD2 TRBV27 16 once CASSASGGSVLVEQFF TGTGCCAGCAGTGCATCGGGGGGTTCGGTTTTGGTTGAGCAGTTCTTC
TRBJ2-1 TRBD2 TRBV27 15 few CASGLSGGKYNEQFF TGTGCCAGCGGCCTTAGCGGGGGGAAGTACAATGAGCAGTTCTTC
TRBJ2-2 - TRBV7-9 14 - CASRRGGDAGELFF TGTGCCAGCAGAAGAGGGGGGGATGCCGGGGAGCTGTTTTTT
TRBJ1-2 - TRBV4-3 15 - CASSQDFAGGYGYTF TGCGCCAGCAGCCAAGATTTCGCGGGAGGCTATGGCTACACCTTC
TRBJ1-6 - TRBV6-5 13 - CASSGQNNSPLHF TGTGCCAGCAGCGGACAGAATAATTCACCCCTCCACTTT
TRBJ2-3 TRBD2 TRBV29-1 13 - CSGTSGVSDTQYF TGCAGCGGCACTAGCGGGGTCTCAGATACGCAGTATTTT
TRBJ2-1 - TRBV27 18 once CASSPNHPVGGSYNEQFF TGTGCCAGCAGTCCGAATCACCCGGTCGGGGGTTCTTACAATGAGCAGTTCTTC
TRBJ2-7 TRBD2 TRBV19 15 - CASSPGTSGTYEQYF TGTGCCAGTAGCCCCGGGACTAGCGGAACCTACGAGCAGTACTTC
TRBJ2-5 TRBD2 TRBV9 17 - CASSVGTGGPLSETQYF TGTGCCAGCAGCGTGGGGACGGGGGGGCCTTTGTCCGAGACCCAGTACTTC
TRBJ2-2 - TRBV7-7 13 - CASSLNRGGELFF TGTGCTAGCAGCTTAAATAGAGGAGGGGAGCTGTTTTTT
TRBJ2-1 - TRBV5-1 13 - CASSLGQANEQFF TGCGCCAGCAGCTTGGGGCAGGCCAATGAGCAGTTCTTC
TRBJ1-6 - TRBV18 13 - CASSPGGGPPLHF TGTGCCAGCTCACCGGGAGGAGGGCCACCCCTCCACTTT
TRBJ2-1 TRBD1 TRBV7-9 15 - CASSFIGQGRNEQFF TGTGCCAGCAGCTTCATTGGACAGGGGCGAAATGAGCAGTTCTTC
TRBJ1-2 - TRBV7-2 12 - CASSSRTTGYTF TGTGCCAGCAGCTCCCGGACTACTGGCTACACCTTC
TRBJ1-2 - TRBV29-1 13 - CSHIPGLSYGYTF TGCAGCCATATCCCCGGTCTCTCCTATGGCTACACCTTC
TRBJ2-7 TRBD2 TRBV4-1 14 - CASSQAGGSYEQYF TGCGCCAGCAGCCAAGCGGGGGGATCCTACGAGCAGTACTTC
TRBJ1-4 - TRBV2 15 - CASSDRGATNEKLFF TGTGCCAGCAGTGACAGGGGTGCGACTAATGAAAAACTGTTTTTT